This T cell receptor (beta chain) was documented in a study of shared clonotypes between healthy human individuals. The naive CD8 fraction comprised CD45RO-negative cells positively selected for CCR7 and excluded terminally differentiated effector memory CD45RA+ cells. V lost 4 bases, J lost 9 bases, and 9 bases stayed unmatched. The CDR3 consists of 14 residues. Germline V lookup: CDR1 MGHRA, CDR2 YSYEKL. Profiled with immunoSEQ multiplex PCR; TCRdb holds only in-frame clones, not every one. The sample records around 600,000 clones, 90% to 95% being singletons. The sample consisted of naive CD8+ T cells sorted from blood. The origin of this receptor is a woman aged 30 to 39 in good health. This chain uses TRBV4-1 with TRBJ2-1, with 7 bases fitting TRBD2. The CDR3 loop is CASSLWGGTGEQFF. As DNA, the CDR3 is TGCGCCAGCAGCCTGTGGGGGGGGACTGGTGAGCAGTTCTTC.